One sample yielded the 25 T cell receptor beta chains listed below, sequenced in a study of T-cell memory formation after mild COVID-19. Using its own MiXCR run on the 5' RACE reads, TCRdb lists one record per CDR3 protein. The data contain fewer than 450,000 distinct CDR3 sequences, less than 25% of them singletons. Sequencing input: PBMCs or a T cell subset sorted from them (not recorded which). Source of these receptors: an adult woman who had mild COVID-19 (a few samples of this study predate the infection). Cell type and time point are not known.

The V gene is TRBV24-1, the J gene TRBJ2-1; D gene uncertain. Germline-derived CDR1 and CDR2 are KGHDR and SFDVKD. Trimming removed 2 bases at V and 6 bases at J, with 7 bases between. This CDR3 has 13 amino acids. CDR3 sequence: CATSDSPTNEQFF. The DNA of the CDR3 is TGTGCCACCAGTGATTCCCCAACCAATGAGCAGTTCTTC.

This clonotype came up once. The chain combines TRBV20-1 with TRBJ2-5; D is perhaps TRBD1 (5 bases). The CDR3 totals 19 residues. Per germline, CDR1 DFQATT and CDR2 SNEGSKA (reference sequence). Between the trimmed V and J ends, which lost 6 bases and 3 bases, there was a span of 32 bases. The chain's CDR3 is CSAHTQGRVHSSFEETQYF. The DNA for the CDR3 is TGCAGTGCGCATACCCAGGGTCGGGTACATTCCTCGTTCGAAGAGACCCAGTACTTC.

This clonotype appeared a few times. J is TRBJ1-1 and V is TRBV27; D may be TRBD1 (6 bases). Per germline, CDR1 MNHEY and CDR2 SMNVEV (reference sequence). CDR3 length: 16 amino acids. The germline V and J ends were trimmed by 2 bases and 5 bases, with 18 bases remaining between them. CDR3 loop: CASSLGGATGTTEAFF. As DNA, the CDR3 is TGTGCCAGCAGTTTAGGTGGGGCTACAGGGACGACTGAAGCTTTCTTT.

The V call is TRBV5-6, the J call TRBJ2-7; possibly TRBD1 for D (6 bases). Germline CDR1 SGHDT, CDR2 YYEEEE. This CDR3 contains 15 residues. Between the trimmed V and J ends, which lost 1 base and 2 bases, there was a span of 13 bases. As DNA, the CDR3 is TGTGCCAGCAGCTTGTTGGGGGCTCAAGCCTACGAGCAGTACTTC. This gives the protein CASSLLGAQAYEQYF. Full variable domain (remainder filled in from reference TRBV5-6 and TRBJ2-7): DAGVTQSPTHLIKTRGQQVTLRCSPKSGHDTVSWYQQALGQGPQFIFQYYEEEERQRGNFPDRFSGHQFPNYSSELNVNALLLGDSALYLCASSLLGAQAYEQYFGPGTRLTVT.

This clonotype was detected only a few times. The chain recombines TRBV18 with TRBJ2-5, with 7 bases that match TRBD1. The germline CDR1 and CDR2 sequences are KGHSH and LQKENI. The CDR3 covers 14 residues. V lost 0 bases, J lost 5 bases, and 3 bases stayed unmatched. The CDR3 DNA sequence: TGTGCCAGCTCACCACCCGGGACAGTGGAGACCCAGTACTTC. It specifies CASSPPGTVETQYF.

The V call is TRBV7-3, the J call TRBJ2-3; 8 bases are shared with TRBD2. This CDR3 is built from 18 residues. V lost 3 bases and J lost 1; bases outside the gene matches: 12. Germline CDR1 SGHTA, CDR2 FQGTGA. The CDR3 sequence: CASSFHEALAGRTDTQYF. CDR3 in DNA: TGTGCCAGCAGCTTCCACGAGGCCCTAGCGGGCCGCACAGATACGCAGTATTTT.

This rearrangement joins TRBV20-1 to TRBJ2-3; 8 bases match TRBD1. The V and J ends lost 7 bases and 4 bases, in that order; junction bases with no gene match: 4. This CDR3 is built from 12 residues. Germline-derived CDR1 and CDR2 are DFQATT and SNEGSKA (reference sequence). The CDR3 DNA is TGCAGTGTGGCCAGGGGGCCAGATACGCAGTATTTT. This translates into CSVARGPDTQYF.

The chain joins TRBV20-1 to TRBJ2-7; unclear D gene. The CDR3 contains 15 residues. The germline CDR1 and CDR2 sequences are DFQATT and SNEGSKA (reference sequence). The V end lost 7 bases, the J end lost 0 bases, and 19 bases lay between the germline ends. CDR3 sequence: CSGYVGIAFSYEQYF. The DNA for the CDR3 is TGCAGTGGATACGTAGGGATCGCCTTCTCCTACGAGCAGTACTTC.

A few counts support this clonotype. This chain links TRBV29-1 with TRBJ2-5; D perhaps matches TRBD1 (5 bases). Germline assignment: CDR1 SQVTM and CDR2 ANQGSEA. Deletions cut 3 bases from V and 9 bases from J, with 11 bases between. The length of the CDR3 is 11 residues. CDR3 bases: TGCAGCGTTGACAGGGAAGGAGCCCAGTACTTC. Protein product: CSVDREGAQYF.

The V and J genes are TRBV5-1 and TRBJ2-3; D is uncertain. The V and J ends lost 0 bases and 4 bases respectively, with 12 bases between them. CDR1 is SGHRS, CDR2 YFSETQ, per germline. The CDR3 consists of 15 residues. This chain's CDR3 is CASSLGSTVADTQYF. DNA of the CDR3: TGCGCCAGCAGCTTGGGGTCAACGGTGGCAGATACGCAGTATTTT.

The CDR3 sequence: CASSTTGEQYF. CDR3 nucleotides: TGTGCCAGCAGTACCACAGGGGAGCAGTACTTC. The rearrangement uses TRBV27 and TRBJ2-7, with a possible D match to TRBD1 (6 bases). Germline assignment: CDR1 MNHEY and CDR2 SMNVEV (reference sequence). V was cut by 5 bases and J by 7 bases, with 9 bases left in between. The CDR3 is made up of 11 amino acids.

V gene TRBV4-3 combines with J gene TRBJ2-7; D call uncertain. Trimming removed 4 bases at V and 3 bases at J, with 7 bases between. The germline gives CDR1 LGHNA, CDR2 YSLEER. The CDR3 runs 12 residues. The CDR3 is CASSLRFYEQYF. CDR3 DNA sequence: TGCGCCAGCAGCCTCCGATTCTACGAGCAGTACTTC.

This clonotype was found a few times. The chain employs TRBV6-5 and TRBJ2-5; 10 nucleotides match TRBD2. Looked up from germline, CDR1 is MNHEY and CDR2 is SVGAGI. The CDR3 runs 15 residues. The V gene end was trimmed by 5 bases and the J gene end by 5 bases; junction bases not matched to a gene: 8. For the CDR3, the DNA is TGTGCCAGCAGTCCTTCTCCGGGACTAGCGGAGACCCAGTACTTC. Protein product: CASSPSPGLAETQYF.

V and J are TRBV6-6 and TRBJ2-4, with D possibly matching TRBD2 (5 bases). V was clipped by 8 bases and J by 6 bases, with 8 bases between them. The V gene's germline CDR1 is MNHNY and CDR2 SVGAGI (reference sequence). The CDR3 spans 11 residues. The CDR3 spells CASGSGNIQYF. CDR3 bases: TGTGCCAGCGGGAGTGGAAACATTCAGTACTTC.

In its sample, this clonotype was seen a few times. The J gene is TRBJ2-1, the V gene TRBV5-1; a weak D match, TRBD2 (6 bases). V was cut by 0 bases and J by 6 bases, with 13 bases left in between. Looked up from germline, CDR1 is SGHRS and CDR2 is YFSETQ. This CDR3 has 15 amino acids. CDR3 in amino acids: CASSLVLGGINEQFF. The CDR3, as DNA: TGCGCCAGCAGCTTGGTCTTAGGAGGGATCAATGAGCAGTTCTTC.

The V gene is TRBV19, the J gene TRBJ1-5; D uncertain. The germline V gene encodes CDR1 LNHDA and CDR2 SQIVND (reference sequence). The CDR3 totals 15 residues. V was pared by 4 bases and J by 2 bases, with 12 bases between. Here the CDR3 reads CASSTPRGGNQPQHF. CDR3 sequence (DNA): TGTGCCAGTAGTACCCCCCGAGGTGGCAATCAGCCCCAGCATTTT.

This chain connects TRBV2 to TRBJ2-1; a possible D gene is TRBD1 (5 bases). The germline gives CDR1 SNHLY, CDR2 FYNNEI. This CDR3 contains 16 residues. The ends were cut back, 4 bases at V and 3 bases at J, with 16 bases in the middle. The CDR3, as DNA: TGTGCCAGCAGTGTAGAAGGGGTTCTGTTCTACAATGAGCAGTTCTTC. Protein sequence: CASSVEGVLFYNEQFF.

This clonotype was counted a few times. The rearrangement links TRBV9 to TRBJ2-7; D uncertain. From germline, CDR1 is SGDLS and CDR2 YYNGEE. The CDR3 runs 13 residues. Between the trimmed V and J ends, which lost 0 bases and 3 bases, there was a span of 7 bases. The CDR3 sequence is CASSVGDIYEQYF. Here the CDR3 DNA reads TGTGCCAGCAGCGTAGGAGACATCTACGAGCAGTACTTC.

Ten or more counts support this clonotype. The genes are TRBV30 and TRBJ2-2; D unclear. Germline loops: CDR1 GTSNPN, CDR2 SVGIG (reference sequence). This CDR3 comprises 15 residues. V lost 8 bases and J 1 base, leaving 17 bases between the germline ends. The CDR3 spells CAHPGRNLNTGELFF. CDR3 nucleotides: TGTGCCCATCCTGGGCGAAATCTGAACACCGGGGAGCTGTTTTTT.

In this sample, this clonotype turned up a few times. The V gene is TRBV4-2, the J gene TRBJ2-7; D is perhaps TRBD2 (6 bases). Germline CDR1 is LGHNA and CDR2 is YNFKEQ. The ends were cut back, 5 bases at V and 0 bases at J, with 14 bases in the middle. The CDR3 has 15 amino acids. The CDR3 DNA sequence: TGTGCCAGCAGCACCCAGGCGGGAAACTCCTACGAGCAGTACTTC. It encodes CASSTQAGNSYEQYF.

CDR3 in DNA: TGTGCCAGCAGCCAAGATGGGGGGGGACTAGCCTACGAGCAGTACTTC. It codes for CASSQDGGGLAYEQYF. This chain links TRBV4-2 with TRBJ2-7, with 8 bases matching TRBD2. Germline lookup yields CDR1 LGHNA and CDR2 YNFKEQ. The CDR3 consists of 16 residues. Trimming took 0 bases from V and 2 from J; bases not matched to a gene: 6.

This clonotype was observed many times. The V call is TRBV10-3, the J call TRBJ2-1, with 9 bases that match TRBD2. V lost 6 bases, J lost 6 bases, and 9 bases stayed unmatched. CDR3 length: 15 residues. Germline V CDR1 and CDR2: ENHRY, SYGVKD. The CDR3 region has the DNA TGTGCCATCAGCCCCCCCGGTAGCGGGAGCAATGAGCAGTTCTTC. Protein sequence: CAISPPGSGSNEQFF.

This clonotype was observed a few times. The J gene is TRBJ2-5, the V gene TRBV12-3 or TRBV12-4, with 7 bases matching TRBD2. There are 14 residues in the CDR3. The trim removed 3 bases at V and 1 base at J, leaving 2 bases unmatched. CDR3 residues: CASSLRGGQETQYF. The CDR3 DNA reads TGTGCCAGCAGTTTGCGCGGGGGCCAAGAGACCCAGTACTTC.

This rearrangement joins TRBV15 to TRBJ2-5, with a tentative D call TRBD2 (6 bases). The CDR3 sequence is 14 residues long. V lost 1 base and J lost 1, with 7 bases in between. Germline CDR1 LNHNV, CDR2 YYDKDF (reference sequence). The CDR3 is CATSRVGSQETQYF. The DNA for the CDR3 is TGTGCCACCAGCAGAGTCGGGAGCCAAGAGACCCAGTACTTC.

This clonotype was counted between two and nine times. The gene calls are TRBV20-1 and TRBJ2-1, with 12 bases lining up with TRBD2. CDR1 and CDR2 from the germline V gene are DFQATT and SNEGSKA (reference sequence). J gave up 0 bases and V 3 bases, and 0 bases lay outside the gene matches. CDR3 length: 15 residues. The CDR3 here is CSARTSGSSYNEQFF. The DNA of the CDR3 is TGCAGTGCTAGGACTAGCGGGAGCTCCTACAATGAGCAGTTCTTC.